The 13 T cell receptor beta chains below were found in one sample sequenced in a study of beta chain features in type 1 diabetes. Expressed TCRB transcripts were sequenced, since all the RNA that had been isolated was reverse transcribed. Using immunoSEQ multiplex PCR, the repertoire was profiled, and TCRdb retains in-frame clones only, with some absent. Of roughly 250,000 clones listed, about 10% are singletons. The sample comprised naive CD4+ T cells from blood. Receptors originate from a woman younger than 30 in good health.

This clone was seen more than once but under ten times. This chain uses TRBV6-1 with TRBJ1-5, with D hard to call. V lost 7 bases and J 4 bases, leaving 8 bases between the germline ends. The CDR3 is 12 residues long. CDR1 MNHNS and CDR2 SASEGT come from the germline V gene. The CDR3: CASTLRNQPQHF. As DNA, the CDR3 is TGTGCCAGCACCCTGCGAAATCAGCCCCAGCATTTT.

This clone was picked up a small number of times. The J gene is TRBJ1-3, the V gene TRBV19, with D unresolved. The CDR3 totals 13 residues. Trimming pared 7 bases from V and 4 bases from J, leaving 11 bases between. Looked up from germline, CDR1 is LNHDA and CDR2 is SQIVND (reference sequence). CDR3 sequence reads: CASTKTPGNTIYF. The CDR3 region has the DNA TGTGCCAGTACCAAGACTCCCGGAAACACCATATATTTT.

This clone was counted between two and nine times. The CDR3, as DNA: TGTGCCAGCAGCTCGCCGCGGACAGGGAACACTGAAGCTTTCTTT. As protein: CASSSPRTGNTEAFF. The rearrangement uses TRBV11-2 and TRBJ1-1, with TRBD1 matching 7 bases. The CDR3 has 15 amino acids. In germline, CDR1 is SGHAT, CDR2 FQNNGV. V gave up 4 bases and J gave up 1 base; unmatched junction bases: 6.

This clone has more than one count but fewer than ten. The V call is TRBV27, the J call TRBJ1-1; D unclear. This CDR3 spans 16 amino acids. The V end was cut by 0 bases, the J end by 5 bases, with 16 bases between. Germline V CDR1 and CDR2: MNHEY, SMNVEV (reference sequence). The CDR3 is CASSLSGRTRGTEAFF. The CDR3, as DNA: TGTGCCAGCAGTTTATCGGGCCGCACTAGAGGGACTGAAGCTTTCTTT.

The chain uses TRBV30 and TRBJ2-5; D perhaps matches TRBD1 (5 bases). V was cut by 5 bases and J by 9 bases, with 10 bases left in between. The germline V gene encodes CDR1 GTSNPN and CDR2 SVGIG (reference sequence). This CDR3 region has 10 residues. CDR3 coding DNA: TGTGCCTGGGGGGCCTCCTCCCAGTACTTC. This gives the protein CAWGASSQYF. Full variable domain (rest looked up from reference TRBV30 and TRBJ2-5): SQTIHQWPATLVQPVGSPLSLECTVEGTSNPNLYWYRQAAGRGLQLLFYSVGIGQISSEVPQNLSASRPQDRQFILSSKKLLLSDSGFYLCAWGASSQYFGPGTRLLVL.

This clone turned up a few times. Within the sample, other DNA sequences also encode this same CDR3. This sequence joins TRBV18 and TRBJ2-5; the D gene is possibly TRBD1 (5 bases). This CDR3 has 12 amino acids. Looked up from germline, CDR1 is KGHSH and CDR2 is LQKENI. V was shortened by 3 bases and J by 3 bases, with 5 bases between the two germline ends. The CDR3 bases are TGTGCCAGCTCACCCAGGGAAGAGACCCAGTACTTC. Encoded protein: CASSPREETQYF.

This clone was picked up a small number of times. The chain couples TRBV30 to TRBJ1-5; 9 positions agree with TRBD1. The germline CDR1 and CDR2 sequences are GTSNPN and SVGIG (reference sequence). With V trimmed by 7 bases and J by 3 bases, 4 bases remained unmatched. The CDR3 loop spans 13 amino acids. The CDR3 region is CAYGTGLNQPQHF. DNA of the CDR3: TGTGCCTACGGGACAGGGCTCAATCAGCCCCAGCATTTT.

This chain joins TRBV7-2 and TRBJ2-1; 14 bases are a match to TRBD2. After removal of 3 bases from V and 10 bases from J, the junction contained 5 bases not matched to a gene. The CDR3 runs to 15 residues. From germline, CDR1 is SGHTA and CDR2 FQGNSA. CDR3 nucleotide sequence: TGTGCCAGCAGCTTTACCGGGACTAGCGGGGGCGAGCAGTTCTTC. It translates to CASSFTGTSGGEQFF. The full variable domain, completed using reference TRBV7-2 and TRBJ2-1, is GAGVSQSPSNKVTEKGKDVELRCDPISGHTALYWYRQSLGQGLEFLIYFQGNSAPDKSGLPSDRFSAERTGGSVSTLTIQRTQQEDSAVYLCASSFTGTSGGEQFFGPGTRLTVL.

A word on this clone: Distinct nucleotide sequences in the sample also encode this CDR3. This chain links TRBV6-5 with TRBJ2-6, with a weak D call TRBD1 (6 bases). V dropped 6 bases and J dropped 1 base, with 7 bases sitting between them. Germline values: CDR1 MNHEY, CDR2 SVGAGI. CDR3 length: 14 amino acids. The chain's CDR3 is CASRTGSGANVLTF. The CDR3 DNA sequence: TGTGCCAGCAGAACAGGGTCTGGGGCCAACGTCCTGACTTTC.

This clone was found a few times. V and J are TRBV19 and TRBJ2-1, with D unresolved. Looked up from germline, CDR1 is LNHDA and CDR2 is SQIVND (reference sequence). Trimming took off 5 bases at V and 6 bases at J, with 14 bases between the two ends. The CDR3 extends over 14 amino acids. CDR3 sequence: CASSPARGGNEQFF. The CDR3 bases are TGTGCCAGTAGTCCCGCTAGAGGCGGCAATGAGCAGTTCTTC.

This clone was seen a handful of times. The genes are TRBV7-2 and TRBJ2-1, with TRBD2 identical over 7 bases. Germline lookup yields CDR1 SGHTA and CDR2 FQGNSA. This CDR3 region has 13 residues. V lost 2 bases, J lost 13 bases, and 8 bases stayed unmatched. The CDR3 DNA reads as TGTGCCAGCAGCTTACTATCGTTGGGACTACAGTTCTTC. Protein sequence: CASSLLSLGLQFF.

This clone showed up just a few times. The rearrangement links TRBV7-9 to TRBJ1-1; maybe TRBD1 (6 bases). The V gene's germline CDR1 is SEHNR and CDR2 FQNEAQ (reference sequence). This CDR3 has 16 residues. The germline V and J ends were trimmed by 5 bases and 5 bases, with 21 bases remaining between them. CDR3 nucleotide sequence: TGTGCCAGCAGCCGCCCAGGGGCGGGCACGAGGACTGAAGCTTTCTTT. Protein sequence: CASSRPGAGTRTEAFF.

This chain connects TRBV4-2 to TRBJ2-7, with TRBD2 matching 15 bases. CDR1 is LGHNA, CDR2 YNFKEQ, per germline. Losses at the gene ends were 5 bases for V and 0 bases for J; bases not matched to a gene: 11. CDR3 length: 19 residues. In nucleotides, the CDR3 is TGTGCCAGCAGCACCTTACCCGGGACTAGCGGGAGGAACTCCTACGAGCAGTACTTC. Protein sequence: CASSTLPGTSGRNSYEQYF.